Listed here are 9 T cell receptor beta chains from one sample, sequenced in a study of CD8+ T cells in alopecia areata. Noted treatment: oral pan-JAK inhibitor, 5-10 mg twice daily. Extracted RNA was reverse transcribed into cDNA, the sequencing template. Clones were read by immunoSEQ multiplex PCR, and TCRdb kept only the in-frame ones, dropping some. Here the sample spans about 180,000 clones, roughly 46% being singletons. The sample consisted of CD8+ T cells sorted from blood, taken at roughly week 53, from a patient treated with tofacitinib. Source of these receptors: a human donor with alopecia areata.

This clone was observed a handful of times. The chain carries TRBV30 and TRBJ2-2; unclear D gene. The CDR3 extends over 13 amino acids. The V end was cut by 0 bases, the J end by 6 bases, with 8 bases between. Germline-derived CDR1 and CDR2 are GTSNPN and SVGIG (reference sequence). CDR3 sequence (DNA): TGTGCCTGGAGTGTAACAGACCCCGGGGAGCTGTTTTTT. Its protein product is CAWSVTDPGELFF.

V usage is TRBV29-1 and J usage is TRBJ2-2; the D is unclear. The CDR3 contains 14 residues. With 5 bases removed from V and 3 bases from J, the gap between germline ends came to 13 bases. Germline CDR1 reads SQVTM; CDR2 reads ANQGSEA. Written as DNA, the CDR3 is TGCAGCGTTTCCGGTCCTACATACACCGGGGAGCTGTTTTTT. Translation gives CSVSGPTYTGELFF.

The rearrangement links TRBV9 to TRBJ1-2, with D perhaps TRBD1 (5 bases). This CDR3 contains 14 residues. V gave up 1 base and J gave up 8 bases, with 15 bases separating them. Germline V CDR1 and CDR2: SGDLS, YYNGEE. DNA for the CDR3: TGTGCCAGCAGCGTAATTTCCAGGGTCGGGGGCTACACCTTC. Translated: CASSVISRVGGYTF.

Only a few counts were recorded for this clone. J is TRBJ2-7 and V is TRBV18; 7 bases are shared with TRBD2. This CDR3 is 12 amino acids long. The V gene's germline CDR1 is KGHSH and CDR2 LQKENI. Unmatched junction bases numbered 5, after V lost 6 bases and J lost 6 bases. As DNA, the CDR3 is TGTGCCAGCTCGCGGTCGGGAGGCGAGCAGTACTTC. Its translation: CASSRSGGEQYF.

The chain has TRBV14 and TRBJ1-1; a possible D gene is TRBD1 (5 bases). Trimming removed 1 base at V and 1 base at J, with 16 bases between. This CDR3 has 17 residues. The germline V gene has CDR1 SGHDN and CDR2 FVKESK. The CDR3 bases are TGTGCCAGCAGCCAAGCTGAGGGGCAGATAACGAACACTGAAGCTTTCTTT. It codes for CASSQAEGQITNTEAFF.

V gene TRBV4-1 combines with J gene TRBJ2-3; D uncertain. Trimming took off 0 bases at V and 0 bases at J, with 4 bases between the two ends. The CDR3 is 14 residues long. Germline V gene lookup returns CDR1 MGHRA and CDR2 YSYEKL. The DNA of the CDR3 is TGCGCCAGCAGCCAAGATGGTAGCACAGATACGCAGTATTTT. Protein product: CASSQDGSTDTQYF.

In its sample, this clone was seen a few times. The CDR3 region has the DNA TGTGCCAGCAGCTTGACAGGAGATTACGAGCAGTACTTC. It translates to CASSLTGDYEQYF. The chain couples TRBV7-9 to TRBJ2-7; weak D call: TRBD1 (6 bases). V was clipped by 3 bases and J by 4 bases, with 10 bases between them. The CDR3 is made up of 13 amino acids. Germline values: CDR1 SEHNR, CDR2 FQNEAQ (reference sequence).

The chain links TRBV4-3 to TRBJ2-2, with a weak D call TRBD2 (5 bases). CDR3 length: 14 residues. CDR1 LGHNA and CDR2 YSLEER come from the germline V gene. Trimming left V 1 base short and J 5 bases short, with 8 bases between. The CDR3 DNA is TGCGCCAGCAGCCAAGTCGGGGAGACCGGGGAGCTGTTTTTT. Amino acid sequence: CASSQVGETGELFF.

The table lists this clone with a few counts. The rearrangement links TRBV7-9 to TRBJ1-1; D remains ambiguous. There are 15 residues in the CDR3. Per the germline V gene, CDR1 is SEHNR and CDR2 is FQNEAQ (reference sequence). The V gene lost 5 bases and the J gene lost 4 bases, with 17 bases spanning the gap. The CDR3 loop reads CASSPRSSGGTEAFF. The CDR3 DNA follows: TGTGCCAGCAGCCCCCGCTCATCGGGCGGCACTGAAGCTTTCTTT.